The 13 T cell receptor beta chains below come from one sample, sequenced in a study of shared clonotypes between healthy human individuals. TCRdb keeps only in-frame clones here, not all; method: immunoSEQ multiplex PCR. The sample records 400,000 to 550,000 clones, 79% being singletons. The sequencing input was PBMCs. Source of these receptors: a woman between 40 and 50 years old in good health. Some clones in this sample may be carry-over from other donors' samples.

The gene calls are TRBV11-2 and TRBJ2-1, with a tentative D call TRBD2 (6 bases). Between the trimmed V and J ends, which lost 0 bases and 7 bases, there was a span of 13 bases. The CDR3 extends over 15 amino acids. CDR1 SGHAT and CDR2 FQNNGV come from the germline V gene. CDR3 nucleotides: TGTGCCAGCAGCTTAGACATGGAGGGGCTGAATGAGCAGTTCTTC. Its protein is CASSLDMEGLNEQFF.

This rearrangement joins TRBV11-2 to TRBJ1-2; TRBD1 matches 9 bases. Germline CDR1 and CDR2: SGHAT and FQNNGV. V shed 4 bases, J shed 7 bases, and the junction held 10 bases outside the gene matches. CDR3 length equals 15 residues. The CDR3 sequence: CASSSTKQGASGYTF. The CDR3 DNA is TGTGCCAGCAGCTCCACCAAACAGGGGGCGTCTGGCTACACCTTC.

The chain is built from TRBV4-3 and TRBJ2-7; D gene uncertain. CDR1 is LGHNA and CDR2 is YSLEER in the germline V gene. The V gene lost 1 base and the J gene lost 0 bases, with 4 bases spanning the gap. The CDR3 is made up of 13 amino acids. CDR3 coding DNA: TGCGCCAGCAGCCAAGGTCTCTCCTACGAGCAGTACTTC. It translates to CASSQGLSYEQYF.

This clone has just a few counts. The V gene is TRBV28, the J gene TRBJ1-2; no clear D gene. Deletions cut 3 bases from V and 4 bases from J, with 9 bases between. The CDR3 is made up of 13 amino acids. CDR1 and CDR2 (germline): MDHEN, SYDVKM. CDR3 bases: TGTGCCAGCAGTTTCCCAGCGATCTATGGCTACACCTTC. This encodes CASSFPAIYGYTF.

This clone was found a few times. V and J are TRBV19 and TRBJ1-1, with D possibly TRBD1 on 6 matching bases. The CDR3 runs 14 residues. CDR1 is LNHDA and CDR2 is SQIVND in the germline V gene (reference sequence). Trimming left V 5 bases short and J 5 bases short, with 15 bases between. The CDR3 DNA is TGTGCCAGTAGTCCTCAGGGGAGTAGGACTGAAGCTTTCTTT. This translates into CASSPQGSRTEAFF. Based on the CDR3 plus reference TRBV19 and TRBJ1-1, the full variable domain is DGGITQSPKYLFRKEGQNVTLSCEQNLNHDAMYWYRQDPGQGLRLIYYSQIVNDFQKGDIAEGYSVSREKKESFPLTVTSAQKNPTAFYLCASSPQGSRTEAFFGQGTRLTVV.

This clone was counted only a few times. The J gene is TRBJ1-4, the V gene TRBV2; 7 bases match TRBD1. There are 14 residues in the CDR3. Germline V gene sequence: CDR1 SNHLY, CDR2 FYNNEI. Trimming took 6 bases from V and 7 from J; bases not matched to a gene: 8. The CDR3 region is CASSQQGTGEKLFF. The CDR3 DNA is TGTGCCAGCAGCCAACAGGGGACGGGTGAAAAACTGTTTTTT.

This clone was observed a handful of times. The CDR3 sequence is CASSLAGLANYGYTF. CDR3 DNA: TGTGCCAGCAGCTTGGCGGGGCTAGCTAACTATGGCTACACCTTC. The chain combines TRBV7-2 with TRBJ1-2; TRBD1 is a possible D gene (5 bases). Germline-derived CDR1 and CDR2 are SGHTA and FQGNSA. The CDR3 length is 15 residues. V gave up 3 bases and J gave up 0 bases, with 11 bases separating them.

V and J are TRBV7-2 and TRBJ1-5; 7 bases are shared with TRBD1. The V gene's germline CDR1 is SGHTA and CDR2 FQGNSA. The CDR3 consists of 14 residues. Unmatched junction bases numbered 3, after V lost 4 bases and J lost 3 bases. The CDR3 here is CASSWDRNNQPQHF. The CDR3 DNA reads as TGTGCCAGCAGCTGGGACAGAAACAATCAGCCCCAGCATTTT.

CDR3 in amino acids: CASSQELAGGETQYF. The CDR3 DNA is TGTGCCAGCAGCCAAGAGCTAGCGGGTGGAGAGACCCAGTACTTC. The chain combines TRBV14 with TRBJ2-5; 8 nucleotides align to TRBD2. This CDR3 has 15 amino acids. With V trimmed by 0 bases and J by 4 bases, 4 bases remained unmatched. Germline V gene data show CDR1 as SGHDN and CDR2 as FVKESK.

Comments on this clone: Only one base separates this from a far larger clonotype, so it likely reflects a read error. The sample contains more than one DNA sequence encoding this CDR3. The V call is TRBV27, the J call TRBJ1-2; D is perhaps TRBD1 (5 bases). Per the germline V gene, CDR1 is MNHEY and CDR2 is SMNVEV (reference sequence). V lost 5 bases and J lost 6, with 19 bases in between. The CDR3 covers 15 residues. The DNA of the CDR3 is TGTGCCAGCAGTCGACCCCCCCCGGGGACTCATGGCTACACCTTC. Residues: CASSRPPPGTHGYTF.

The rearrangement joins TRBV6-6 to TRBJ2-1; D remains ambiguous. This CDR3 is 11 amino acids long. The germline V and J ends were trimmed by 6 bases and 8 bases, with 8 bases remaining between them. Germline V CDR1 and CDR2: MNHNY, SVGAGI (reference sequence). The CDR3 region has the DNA TGTGCCAGCAGCCTATACTATGAGCAGTTCTTC. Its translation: CASSLYYEQFF.

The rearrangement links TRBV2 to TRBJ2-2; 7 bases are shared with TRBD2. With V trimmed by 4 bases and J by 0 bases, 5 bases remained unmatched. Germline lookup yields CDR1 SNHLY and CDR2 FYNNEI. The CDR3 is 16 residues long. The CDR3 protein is CASSGASGANTGELFF. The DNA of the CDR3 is TGTGCCAGCAGTGGGGCTAGCGGAGCGAACACCGGGGAGCTGTTTTTT.

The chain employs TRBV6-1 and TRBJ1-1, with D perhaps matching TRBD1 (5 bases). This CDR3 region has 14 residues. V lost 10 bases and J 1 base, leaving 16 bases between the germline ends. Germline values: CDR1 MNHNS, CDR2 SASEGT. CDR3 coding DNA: TGTGCCACCCAGAGGGACCGCACGAACACTGAAGCTTTCTTT. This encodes CATQRDRTNTEAFF.